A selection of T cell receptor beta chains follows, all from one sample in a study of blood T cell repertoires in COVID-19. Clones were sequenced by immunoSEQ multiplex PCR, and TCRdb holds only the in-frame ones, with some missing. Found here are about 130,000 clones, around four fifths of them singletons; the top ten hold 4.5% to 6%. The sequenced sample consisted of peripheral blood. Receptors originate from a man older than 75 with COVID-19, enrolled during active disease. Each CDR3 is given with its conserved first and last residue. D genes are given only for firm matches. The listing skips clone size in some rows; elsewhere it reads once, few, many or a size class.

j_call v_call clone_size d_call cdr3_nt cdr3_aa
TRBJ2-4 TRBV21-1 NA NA TGTGCCAGCAGCAAAGCCCCCGGATCGGGCATTCAGTACTTC CASSKAPGSGIQYF
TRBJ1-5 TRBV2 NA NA TGTGCCAGCAGTGTACAGGGTAGCAATCAGCCCCAGCATTTT CASSVQGSNQPQHF
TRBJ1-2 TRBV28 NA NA TGTGCCAGCACGGAGGGTAACTATGGCTACACCTTC CASTEGNYGYTF
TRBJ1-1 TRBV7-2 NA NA TGTGCCAGCAGCCCGCAGCAGGGCGGGGTGACTGAAGCTTTCTTT CASSPQQGGVTEAFF
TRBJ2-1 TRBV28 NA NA TGTGCCAGCAGTCACAGACTAGGCGGTGAGCAGTTCTTC CASSHRLGGEQFF
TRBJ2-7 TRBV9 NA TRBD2 TGTGCCAGCAGCGCAAGACTAGCGGGAGCTAGCGAGCAGTACTTC CASSARLAGASEQYF
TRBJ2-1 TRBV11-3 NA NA TGTGCCAGCAGCTTAGTGGGCCGTAAGCAGTTCTTC CASSLVGRKQFF
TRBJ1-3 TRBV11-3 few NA TGTGCCAGCAGCCCGGGGGGCATCGGAAACACCATATATTTT CASSPGGIGNTIYF
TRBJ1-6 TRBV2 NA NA TGTGCCAGCAGCGAACTCGGTGAGGGTAATTCACCCCTCCACTTT CASSELGEGNSPLHF
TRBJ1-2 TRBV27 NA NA TGTGCCAGCAGTTCCGCCGGGAACCGACCCGGCTATGGCTACACCTTC CASSSAGNRPGYGYTF
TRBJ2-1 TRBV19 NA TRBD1 TGTGCCAGTAGGACAGGGGGCTCCTACAATGAGCAGTTCTTC CASRTGGSYNEQFF
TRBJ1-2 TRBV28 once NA TGTGCCAGCAGGCCGGGTGGCTATGGCTACACCTTC CASRPGGYGYTF
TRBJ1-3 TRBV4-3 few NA TGCGCCAGCAGCCAAGATAGCTCTGGAAACACCATATATTTT CASSQDSSGNTIYF
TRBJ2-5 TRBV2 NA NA TGTGCCAGCAGTGAATCGACAGACCAAGAGACCCAGTACTTC CASSESTDQETQYF
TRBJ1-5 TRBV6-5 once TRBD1 TGTGCCAGTAGAACGACAGGGAGAGGTAATCAGCCCCAGCATTTT CASRTTGRGNQPQHF
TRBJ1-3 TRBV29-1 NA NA TGCAGCGTAACCGACAGCACCTCTGGAAACACCATATATTTT CSVTDSTSGNTIYF
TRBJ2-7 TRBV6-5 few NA TGTGCCAGCAGTTTCTCCGGGTACGAGCAGTACTTC CASSFSGYEQYF
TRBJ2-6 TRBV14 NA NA TGTGCCAGCAGCCGTCCGTCAGGAAGGGGGGCACCCGGAGCGGGGGGGGCCAACGTCCTGACTTTC CASSRPSGRGAPGAGGANVLTF
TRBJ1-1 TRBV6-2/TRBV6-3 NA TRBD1 TGTGCCAGCAGTTACTCCGCGCAGACAGGGGGGAACACTGAAGCTTTCTTT CASSYSAQTGGNTEAFF
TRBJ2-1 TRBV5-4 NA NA TGTGCCAGCAGCCCCCGCGACAGGAATGAGCAGTTCTTC CASSPRDRNEQFF
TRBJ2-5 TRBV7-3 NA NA TGTGCCAGCAGCTTAGCCAGGGGGACTCAAGAGACCCAGTACTTC CASSLARGTQETQYF
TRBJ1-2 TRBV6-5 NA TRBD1 TGTGCCAGCAGTTACACAGGGACAGAACTATCCGGTGGCTACACCTTC CASSYTGTELSGGYTF
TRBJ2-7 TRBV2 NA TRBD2 TGTGCCAGCAGCAGCTGGGGACTAGCTGGCGAGCAGTACTTC CASSSWGLAGEQYF
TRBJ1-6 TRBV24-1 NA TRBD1 TGTGCCACCAGTGATGGACAGGGGGGGTCCCTCCACTTT CATSDGQGGSLHF
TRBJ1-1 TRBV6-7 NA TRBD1 TGTGCCAGCAGCATCCAGTGTCCGGGACAGGGGGCGACTGGGTGCTATAACACTGAAGCTTTCTTT CASSIQCPGQGATGCYNTEAFF
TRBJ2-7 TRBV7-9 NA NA TGTGCCAGCAGCTTAACAGGTCCTATTTACGAGCAGTACTTC CASSLTGPIYEQYF
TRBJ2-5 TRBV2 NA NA TGTGCCCGCGCCGGGGAGGCGACCCAGTACTTC CARAGEATQYF
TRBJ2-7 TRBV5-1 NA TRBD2 TGCGCCAGCAGCTTGGTCGGCGGGACTACCTACGAGCAGTACTTC CASSLVGGTTYEQYF
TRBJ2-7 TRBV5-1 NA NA TGCGCCTCAGCAGAGGGGGTTCCAACCTACGAGCAGTACTTC CASAEGVPTYEQYF
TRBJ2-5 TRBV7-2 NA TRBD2 TGTGCCAGCAGTACCCAGACTAGCGGGAGGCCGAGACAGACCCAGTACTTC CASSTQTSGRPRQTQYF
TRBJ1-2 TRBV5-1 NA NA TGCGCCAGCAGCTTGGGACAGATCTCCCGCATCCATGGCTACACCTTC CASSLGQISRIHGYTF
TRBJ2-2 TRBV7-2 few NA TGTGCCAGCAGCCCCCTAGCCCCGAACACCGGGGAGCTGTTTTTT CASSPLAPNTGELFF
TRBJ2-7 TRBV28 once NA TGTGCCAGCACCCCTAAAGTTCCAGGATTCTACGAGCAGTACTTC CASTPKVPGFYEQYF
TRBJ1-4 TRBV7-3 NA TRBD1 TGTGCCAGCAGCCCCCGGACAGGGGAGGCAGGGGAAAAACTGTTTTTT CASSPRTGEAGEKLFF
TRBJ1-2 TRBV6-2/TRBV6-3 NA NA TGTGCCAGCAGTTACTGGGACAACGCCGGCTACACCTTC CASSYWDNAGYTF
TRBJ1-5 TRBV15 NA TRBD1 TGTGCCACCAGCAGAGATATGCAAGGGGGCAGAGGGAATCAGCCCCAGCATTTT CATSRDMQGGRGNQPQHF
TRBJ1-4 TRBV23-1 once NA TGCGCCAGCAGTCAAGGAAGACTCAATGAAAAACTGTTTTTT CASSQGRLNEKLFF